This T cell receptor beta chain is from a study of T-cell reconstitution after alpha-beta-depleted transplantation in children. From germline, CDR1 is LGHNA and CDR2 YNFKEQ. V gave up 4 bases and J gave up 1 base; unmatched junction bases: 6. The CDR3 length is 15 residues. The study, taken as a whole, reports: Newly made T cells mostly supplied T-cell counts and diversity one year after transplant.

The TCRbeta library was prepared with unique molecular identifiers. TCRdb reprocessed the PCR reads with MiXCR, giving one entry per CDR3 protein. The table has around 180,000 distinct CDR3 sequences, around 10% seen once. Ten or more counts support this clonotype. Its antigen is as yet unknown. The sequencing here drew on PBMCs, taken before TCRalphabeta/CD19-depleted stem cell transplant. The chain uses TRBV4-2 and TRBJ1-1; 7 nucleotides align to TRBD1. This TCR came from a boy aged 2 to 9 with acute myeloid leukemia, due to receive a stem cell transplant. CDR3 in DNA: TGTGCCAGCAGCCTCTACAGGGGCGAGAACACTGAAGCTTTCTTT. Translated: CASSLYRGENTEAFF.